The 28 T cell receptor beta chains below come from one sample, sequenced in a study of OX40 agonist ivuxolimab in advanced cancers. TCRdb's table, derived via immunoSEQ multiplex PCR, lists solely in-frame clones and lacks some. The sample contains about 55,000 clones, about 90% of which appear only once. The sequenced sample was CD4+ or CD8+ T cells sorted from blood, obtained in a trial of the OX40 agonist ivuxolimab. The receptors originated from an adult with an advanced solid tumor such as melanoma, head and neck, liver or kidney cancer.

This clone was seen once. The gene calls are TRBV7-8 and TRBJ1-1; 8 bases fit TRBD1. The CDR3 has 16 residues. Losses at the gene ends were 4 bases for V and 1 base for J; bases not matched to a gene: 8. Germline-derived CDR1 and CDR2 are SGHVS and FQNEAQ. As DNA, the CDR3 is TGTGCCAGCAGCTCAGGACAGGGACGGAGGAACACTGAAGCTTTCTTT. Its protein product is CASSSGQGRRNTEAFF. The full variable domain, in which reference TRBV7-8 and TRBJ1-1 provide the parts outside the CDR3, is GAGVSQSPRYKVAKRGQDVALRCDPISGHVSLFWYQQALGQGPEFLTYFQNEAQLDKSGLPSDRFFAERPEGSVSTLKIQRTQQEDSAVYLCASSSGQGRRNTEAFFGQGTRLTVV.

The CDR3 loop is CASSLLAGGPSNEQFF. The CDR3 DNA follows: TGCGCCAGCAGCTTGTTAGCGGGAGGGCCCAGCAATGAGCAGTTCTTC. The V call is TRBV5-1, the J call TRBJ2-1, with 11 bases lining up with TRBD2. J was trimmed by 6 bases and V by 1 base; bases with no gene match: 6. Per the germline V gene, CDR1 is SGHRS and CDR2 is YFSETQ. The CDR3 is made up of 16 amino acids.

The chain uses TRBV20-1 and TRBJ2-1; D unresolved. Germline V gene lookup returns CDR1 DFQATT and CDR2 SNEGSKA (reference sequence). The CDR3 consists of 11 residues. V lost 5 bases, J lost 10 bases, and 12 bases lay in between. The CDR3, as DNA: TGCAGTGCTGTGACAACGCTGGAGCAGTTCTTC. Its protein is CSAVTTLEQFF.

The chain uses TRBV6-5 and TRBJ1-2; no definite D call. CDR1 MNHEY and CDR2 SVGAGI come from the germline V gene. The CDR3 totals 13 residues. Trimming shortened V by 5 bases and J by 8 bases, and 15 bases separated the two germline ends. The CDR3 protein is CASSPGGVGGYTF. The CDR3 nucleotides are TGTGCCAGCAGTCCCGGCGGAGTAGGGGGCTACACCTTC.

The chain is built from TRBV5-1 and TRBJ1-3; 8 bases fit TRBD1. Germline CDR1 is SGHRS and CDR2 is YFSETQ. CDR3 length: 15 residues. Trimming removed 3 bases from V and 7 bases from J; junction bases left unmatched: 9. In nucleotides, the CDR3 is TGCGCCAGCAGCTATGGACAGGGATTGCGCAACACCATATATTTT. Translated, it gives CASSYGQGLRNTIYF.

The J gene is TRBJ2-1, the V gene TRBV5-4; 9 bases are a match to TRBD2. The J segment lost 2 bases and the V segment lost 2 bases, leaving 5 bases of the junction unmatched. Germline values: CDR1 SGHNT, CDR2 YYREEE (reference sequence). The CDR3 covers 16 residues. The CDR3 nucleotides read TGTGCCAGCAGCTTTGGCGGGAGGGCCGCCTACAATGAGCAGTTCTTC. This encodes CASSFGGRAAYNEQFF.

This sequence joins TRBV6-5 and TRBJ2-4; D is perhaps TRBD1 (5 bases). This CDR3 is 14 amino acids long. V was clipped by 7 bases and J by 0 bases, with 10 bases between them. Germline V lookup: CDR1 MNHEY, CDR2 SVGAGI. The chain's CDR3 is CASTDTGAKNIQYF. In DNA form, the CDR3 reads TGTGCCAGCACAGATACAGGAGCCAAAAACATTCAGTACTTC.

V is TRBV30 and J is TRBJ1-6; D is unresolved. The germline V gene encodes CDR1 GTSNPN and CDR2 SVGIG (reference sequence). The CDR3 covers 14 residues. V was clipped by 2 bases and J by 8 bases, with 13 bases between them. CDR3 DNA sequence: TGTGCCTGGAGTACCGTTTTCCCGGATTCACCCCTCCACTTT. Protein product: CAWSTVFPDSPLHF. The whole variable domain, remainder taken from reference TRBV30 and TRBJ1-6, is SQTIHQWPATLVQPVGSPLSLECTVEGTSNPNLYWYRQAAGRGLQLLFYSVGIGQISSEVPQNLSASRPQDRQFILSSKKLLLSDSGFYLCAWSTVFPDSPLHFGNGTRLTVT.

The CDR3 is CSVEDSWGFTEAFF. The CDR3 bases are TGCAGCGTTGAAGATTCCTGGGGGTTCACTGAAGCTTTCTTT. The chain carries TRBV29-1 and TRBJ1-1; weak D call: TRBD1 (5 bases). This CDR3 is built from 14 residues. Trimming pared 0 bases from V and 4 bases from J, leaving 12 bases between. CDR1 SQVTM and CDR2 ANQGSEA come from the germline V gene.

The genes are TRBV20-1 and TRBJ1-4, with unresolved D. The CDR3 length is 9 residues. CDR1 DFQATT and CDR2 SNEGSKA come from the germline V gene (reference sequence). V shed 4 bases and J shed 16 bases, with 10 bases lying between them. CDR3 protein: CSATPKGFF. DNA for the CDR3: TGCAGTGCTACCCCGAAGGGGTTTTTT.

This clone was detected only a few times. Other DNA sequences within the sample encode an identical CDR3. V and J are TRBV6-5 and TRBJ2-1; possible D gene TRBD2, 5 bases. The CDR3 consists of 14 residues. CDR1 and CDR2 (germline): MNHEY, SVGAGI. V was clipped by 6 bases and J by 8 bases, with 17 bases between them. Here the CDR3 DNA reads TGTGCCAGCAGCAAAGCGGCCCGTCGGGATGAGCAGTTCTTC. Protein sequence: CASSKAARRDEQFF.

The CDR3 sequence is CASSSGATQDTQYF. Here the CDR3 DNA reads TGCGCCAGCTCGTCGGGGGCGACTCAGGATACGCAGTATTTT. This sequence joins TRBV5-1 and TRBJ2-3, with D perhaps given as TRBD1 or TRBD2 (6 bases each). From germline, CDR1 is SGHRS and CDR2 YFSETQ. Trimming took off 7 bases at V and 6 bases at J, with 18 bases between the two ends. The CDR3 has 14 residues.

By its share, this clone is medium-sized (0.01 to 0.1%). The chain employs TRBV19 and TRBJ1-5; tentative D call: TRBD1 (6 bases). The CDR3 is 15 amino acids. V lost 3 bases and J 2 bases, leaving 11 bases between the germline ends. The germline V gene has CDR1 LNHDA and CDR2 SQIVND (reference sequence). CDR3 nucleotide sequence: TGTGCCAGTAGTATGTTACAGGGAGGCAATCAGCCCCAGCATTTT. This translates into CASSMLQGGNQPQHF.

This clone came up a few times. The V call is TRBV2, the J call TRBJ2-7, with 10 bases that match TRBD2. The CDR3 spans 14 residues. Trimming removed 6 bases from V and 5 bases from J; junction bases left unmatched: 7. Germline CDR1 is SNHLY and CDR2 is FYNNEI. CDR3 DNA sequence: TGTGCCAGCAGGCCTAGCGGGAGTATACACGAGCAGTACTTC. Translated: CASRPSGSIHEQYF. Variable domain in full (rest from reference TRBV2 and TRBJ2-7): EPEVTQTPSHQVTQMGQEVILRCVPISNHLYFYWYRQILGQKVEFLVSFYNNEISEKSEIFDDQFSVERPDGSNFTLKIRSTKLEDSAMYFCASRPSGSIHEQYFGPGTRLTVT.

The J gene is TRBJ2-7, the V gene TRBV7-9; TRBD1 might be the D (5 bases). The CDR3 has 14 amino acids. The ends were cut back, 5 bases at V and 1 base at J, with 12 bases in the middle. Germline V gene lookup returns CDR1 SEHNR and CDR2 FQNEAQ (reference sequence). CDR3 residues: CASSLQGYSYEQYF. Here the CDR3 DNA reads TGTGCCAGCAGCCTCCAGGGTTATTCCTACGAGCAGTACTTC. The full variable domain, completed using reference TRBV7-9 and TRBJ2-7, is DTGVSQNPRHKITKRGQNVTFRCDPISEHNRLYWYRQTLGQGPEFLTYFQNEAQLEKSRLLSDRFSAERPKGSFSTLEIQRTEQGDSAMYLCASSLQGYSYEQYFGPGTRLTVT.

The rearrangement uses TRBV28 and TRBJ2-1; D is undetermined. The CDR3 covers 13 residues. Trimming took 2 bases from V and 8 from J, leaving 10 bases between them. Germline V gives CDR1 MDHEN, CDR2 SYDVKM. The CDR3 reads CASSLGNIDEQFF. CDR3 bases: TGTGCCAGCAGTTTAGGTAATATCGATGAGCAGTTCTTC.

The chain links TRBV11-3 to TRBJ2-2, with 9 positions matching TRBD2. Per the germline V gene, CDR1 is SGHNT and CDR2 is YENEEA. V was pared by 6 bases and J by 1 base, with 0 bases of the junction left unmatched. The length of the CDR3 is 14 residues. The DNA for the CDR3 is TGTGCCAGCAGGACTAGCGGGAACACCGGGGAGCTGTTTTTT. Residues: CASRTSGNTGELFF.

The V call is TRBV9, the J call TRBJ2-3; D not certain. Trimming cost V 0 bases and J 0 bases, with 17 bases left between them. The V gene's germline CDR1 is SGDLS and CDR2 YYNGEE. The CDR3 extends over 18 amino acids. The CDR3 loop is CASSVAHTLQTSTDTQYF. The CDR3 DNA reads TGTGCCAGCAGCGTAGCCCACACCCTACAAACTAGCACAGATACGCAGTATTTT.

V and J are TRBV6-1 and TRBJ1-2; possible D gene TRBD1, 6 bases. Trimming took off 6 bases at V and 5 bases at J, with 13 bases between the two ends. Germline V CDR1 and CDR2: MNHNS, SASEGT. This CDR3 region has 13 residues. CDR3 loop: CASRLGTHYGYTF. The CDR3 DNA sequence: TGTGCCAGCAGGTTAGGGACACATTATGGCTACACCTTC.

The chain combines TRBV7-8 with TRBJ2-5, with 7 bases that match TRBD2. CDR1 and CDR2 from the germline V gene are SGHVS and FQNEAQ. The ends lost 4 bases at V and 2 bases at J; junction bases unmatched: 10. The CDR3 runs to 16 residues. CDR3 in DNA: TGTGCCAGCAGCTCATTTCGGGGAGGGGATCAAGAGACCCAGTACTTC. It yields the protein CASSSFRGGDQETQYF.

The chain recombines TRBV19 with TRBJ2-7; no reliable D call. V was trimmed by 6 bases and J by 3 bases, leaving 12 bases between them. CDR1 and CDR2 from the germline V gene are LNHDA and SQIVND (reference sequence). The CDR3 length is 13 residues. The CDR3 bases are TGTGCCAGTAGCGTTCAGGAATTCTACGAGCAGTACTTC. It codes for CASSVQEFYEQYF.

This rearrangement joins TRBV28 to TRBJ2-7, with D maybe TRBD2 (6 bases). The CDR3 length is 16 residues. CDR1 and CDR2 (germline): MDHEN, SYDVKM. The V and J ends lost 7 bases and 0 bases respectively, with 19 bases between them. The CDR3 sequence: CASMREVWQGSYEQYF. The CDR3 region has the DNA TGTGCCAGCATGAGGGAGGTCTGGCAGGGCTCCTACGAGCAGTACTTC.

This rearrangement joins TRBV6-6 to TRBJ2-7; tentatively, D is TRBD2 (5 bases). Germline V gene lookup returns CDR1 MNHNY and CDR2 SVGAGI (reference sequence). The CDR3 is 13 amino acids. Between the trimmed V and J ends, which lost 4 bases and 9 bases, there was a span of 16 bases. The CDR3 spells CASSSNGKLAQYF. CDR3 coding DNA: TGTGCCAGCAGTTCGAACGGGAAGCTGGCGCAGTACTTC.

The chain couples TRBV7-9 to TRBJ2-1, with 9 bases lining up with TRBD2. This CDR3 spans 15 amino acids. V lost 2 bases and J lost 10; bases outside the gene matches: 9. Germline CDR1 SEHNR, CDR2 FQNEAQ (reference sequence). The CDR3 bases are TGTGCCAGCAGCTTACTGGCTAGCGGGACGGGGGAGCAGTTCTTC. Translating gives CASSLLASGTGEQFF.

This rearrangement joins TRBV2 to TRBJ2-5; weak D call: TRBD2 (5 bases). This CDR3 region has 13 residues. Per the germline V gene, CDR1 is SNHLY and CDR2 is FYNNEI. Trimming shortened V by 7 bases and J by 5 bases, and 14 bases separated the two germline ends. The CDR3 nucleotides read TGTGCCAGCACTGAGGACTGGCGGGAGACCCAGTACTTC. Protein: CASTEDWRETQYF.

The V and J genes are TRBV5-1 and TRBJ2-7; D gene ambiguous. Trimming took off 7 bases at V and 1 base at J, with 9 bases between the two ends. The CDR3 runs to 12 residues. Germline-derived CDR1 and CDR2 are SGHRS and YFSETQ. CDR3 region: CASSSESYEQYF. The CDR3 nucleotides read TGCGCCAGCTCTTCCGAATCCTACGAGCAGTACTTC.

In nucleotides, the CDR3 is TGTGCCAGCTTCTGGGGCAGGGAGGTCTACGAGCAGTACTTC. Its protein is CASFWGREVYEQYF. This chain connects TRBV6-1 to TRBJ2-7; tentative D call: TRBD2 (6 bases). The CDR3 is 14 amino acids. Germline V gives CDR1 MNHNS, CDR2 SASEGT. V lost 8 bases to trimming and J lost 3 bases, with 17 bases between them.

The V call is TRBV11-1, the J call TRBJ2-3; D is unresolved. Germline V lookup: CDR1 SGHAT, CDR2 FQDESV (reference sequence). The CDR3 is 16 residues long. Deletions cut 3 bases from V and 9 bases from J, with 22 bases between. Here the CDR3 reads CASSFNAAPRQVTQYF. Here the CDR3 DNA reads TGTGCCAGCAGCTTCAATGCCGCCCCCCGGCAGGTCACGCAGTATTTT.